This record covers a single T cell receptor (beta chain). All enrollees were about 18 to 100 years old and from fewer than 30 US areas. This CDR3 has 14 residues. CDR1 GTSNPN and CDR2 SVGIG come from the germline V gene (reference sequence). V shed 4 bases and J shed 2 bases, with 14 bases lying between them. Measured with immunoSEQ multiplex PCR; TCRdb has only the in-frame clones, and not every one. The table has about 240,000 clones, approximately 86% seen once. The sample comes from a study of blood T cell repertoires in COVID-19. Study background: Spain, Italy and the United States supplied samples that represented acute and convalescent COVID-19. Sample material is recorded as cDNA or gDNA derived from T cells, B-cell-depleted T cells, or PBMCs.

Specimen: PBMCs or T cells enriched from blood (not recorded which). This TCR was sampled from a middle-aged woman with acute COVID-19. This chain joins TRBV30 and TRBJ1-2, with D tentatively TRBD1 (5 bases). Here the CDR3 DNA reads TGTGCCTGGACCCCGGGGGTTGCGAACTATGGCTACACCTTC. Its protein product is CAWTPGVANYGYTF.